This T cell receptor (beta chain) was retrieved from a study of CD8 T cells in Susac syndrome. V was cut by 3 bases and J by 3 bases, with 12 bases left in between. CDR3 length: 15 residues. Per germline, CDR1 SGHDN and CDR2 FVKESK. RNA amounts of roughly 0.45 to 1 ug underwent reverse transcription with random hexamers. Amplification of TCR beta CDR3 used immunoSEQ multiplex PCR across 54 Vbeta and 13 Jbeta. Using its own MiXCR run on the immunoSEQ multiplex PCR reads, TCRdb lists one record per CDR3 protein. The table shows some 300,000 distinct CDR3 sequences, with around 91% occurring only once. The study sequenced TCR beta in blood CD8+ and CD4+ T cells.

Sequencing used CD8+ T cells from PBMCs. The V call is TRBV14, the J call TRBJ2-1; tentative D call: TRBD2 (5 bases). This receptor was identified in a human donor with multiple sclerosis. DNA of the CDR3: TGTGCCAGCAGCCAGGAGCCGGGAAACTACAATGAGCAGTTCTTC. Encoded protein: CASSQEPGNYNEQFF.